The 2 T cell receptor beta chains given below trace back to one sample, sequenced in a study of identical twins. Using its own MiXCR run on the 5' RACE reads, TCRdb lists one record per CDR3 protein. Found here are about 920,000 distinct CDR3 sequences, roughly 12% of them singletons; the top ten hold around 1.5%. These data also featured in a second study, about yellow fever vaccine responses in identical twins.

The source material was PBMCs. The receptors here all came from a woman aged 18-29 years in good health.

The table lists this clonotype with many counts. The chain uses TRBV20-1 and TRBJ2-3; D possibly matches TRBD1 or TRBD2 (6 bases each). Germline V gene lookup returns CDR1 DFQATT and CDR2 SNEGSKA (reference sequence). V dropped 3 bases and J dropped 4 bases, with 8 bases sitting between them. The CDR3 consists of 12 residues. The CDR3 coding sequence is TGCAGTGCTAGTCGGGGGCCAGATACGCAGTATTTT. Its protein is CSASRGPDTQYF.

The chain combines TRBV12-3 or TRBV12-4 with TRBJ1-5; TRBD1 might be the D (6 bases). CDR3 length: 14 residues. V shed 5 bases and J shed 4 bases, with 12 bases lying between them. CDR3 DNA sequence: TGTGCCAGCAGTCTCCCAGGGGTAAATCAGCCCCAGCATTTT. This encodes CASSLPGVNQPQHF.